This T cell receptor (beta chain) was sequenced in a study of T-cell reconstitution after alpha-beta-depleted transplantation in children (dated by TCRdb to about 2016). In the study overall: T-cell immune reconstitution after TCRalphabeta/CD19-depleted allogeneic hematopoietic cell transplantation in children was quantitatively tracked in the study by means of TCR repertoire profiling.

The paper as a whole reports these results and caveats: Over the following months the frequencies of hyperexpanded clones went down, and after one year T-cell counts and TCRbeta diversity were mostly credited to newly produced T cells. The apparently early alphabetaT-cell count recovery about two months after transplant was reportedly dependent on only several hundred rapidly expanded clones derived from non-depleted graft cells. In some patients, the high TCRbeta diversity seen at day 60 was put down to recipient T cells and intrathymic progenitors that had survived conditioning.

The treatment or condition label, as the study defines it: allogeneic hematopoietic cell transplantation with graft depleted of TCRalphabeta T cells and CD19 B cells. The transplant recipients were children given TCRalphabeta/CD19-depleted allogeneic hematopoietic cell grafts. This clonotype was detected ten times or more. Its antigen remains undetermined. Per-base quality was not reported, and no clone a single base away is much larger than it. Library preparation used PCR. The sequencer was an Illumina HiSeq 2500. Molecular barcoding was employed in the preparation of TCR libraries, with unique molecular identifiers being used to normalize TCRbeta repertoire quantification. Through fastp at Q25 and MiXCR, TCRdb rebuilt clones from the public reads, retaining in-frame beta chains. Merged by CDR3 protein, the rows form single entries marked with the most common genes and DNA. Present in this sample are around 580,000 distinct CDR3 sequences, roughly 23% of which were seen just once. 13% to 15% of the sample lies in the top ten.

The cysteine opens and the phenylalanine closes a CDR3 of 13 amino acids. Only CDR3 DNA is held: 39 bases, read in frame from base 1. Trimming at the junction amounts to 4 bases on V and 4 bases on J, and the germline ends lie 8 bases apart. CDR1 and CDR2 are drawn from the germline V gene: SQVTM, ANQGSEA. The TCR originated in a boy less than two years old who had a stem cell transplant for acute myeloid leukemia, so the T cells may come from the graft donor. Here the chain combines TRBV29-1 and TRBJ2-6, with no D gene named confidently. Sample: PBMCs, mostly from graft donor cells, taken 360 days after TCRalphabeta/CD19-depleted stem cell transplant. The nucleotide sequence reads as follows: TGCAGCGTTGGCGCGAGCGGGGCCAACGTCCTGACTTTC. Its amino acids are CSVGASGANVLTF.